This note documents a single T cell receptor (beta chain) sequence. Its matching antigen is unknown. Indicated time point: pre-treatment sample, taken before nivolumab and TIL therapy. Pleural nodules or supraclavicular lymph nodes made up most of the excised metastases sampled. The record originates from a study of TIL therapy for anti-PD-1-resistant metastatic lung cancer. Across the whole study: Median tumor PD-L1 proportion score was approximately 5.7%. Study-wide points: Many TIL product clones were absent from baseline tumor, suggesting clonal contraction.

Trimming took 8 bases from V and 6 from J, leaving 14 bases between them. Germline V gene data show CDR1 as SGHNT and CDR2 as YENEEA. The CDR3 totals 13 residues. The immunoSEQ assay was v3. Sequencing depth was around 2.2 million read pairs for survey level, roughly 4.5-6.5 million for deep. Using immunoSEQ multiplex PCR, the repertoire was profiled, and TCRdb retains in-frame clones only, with some absent. This repertoire shows some 7,000 clones, 60% to 65% found once; its top ten account for more than 7%. J is TRBJ2-4 and V is TRBV11-3; D ambiguous. Here the sequenced sample was tumor tissue, taken at baseline. The source is a person aged 25-80 years with non-small cell lung cancer. CDR3 coding DNA: TGTGCCAGCTCCAAGGGCCCTGGAAACATTCAGTACTTC. It specifies CASSKGPGNIQYF.